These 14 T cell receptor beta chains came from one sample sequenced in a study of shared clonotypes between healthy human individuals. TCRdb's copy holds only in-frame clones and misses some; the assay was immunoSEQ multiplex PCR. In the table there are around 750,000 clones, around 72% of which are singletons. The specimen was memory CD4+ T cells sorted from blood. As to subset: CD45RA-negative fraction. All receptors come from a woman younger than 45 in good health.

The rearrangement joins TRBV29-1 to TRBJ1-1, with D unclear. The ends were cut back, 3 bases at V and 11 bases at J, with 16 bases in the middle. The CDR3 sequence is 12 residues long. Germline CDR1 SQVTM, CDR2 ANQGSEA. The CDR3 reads CSVEGLPSLAFF. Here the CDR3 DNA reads TGCAGCGTTGAGGGCCTCCCCAGCCTGGCTTTCTTT.

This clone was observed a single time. CDR3 nucleotides: TGCGCCAGCAGCCAAGCTCCCCAGGGGGGGCCAGATACGCAGTATTTT. Protein sequence: CASSQAPQGGPDTQYF. This chain links TRBV4-1 with TRBJ2-3; D may be TRBD1 or TRBD2 (7 bases each). The CDR3 spans 16 residues. Deletions cut 1 base from V and 4 bases from J, with 15 bases between. In germline, CDR1 is MGHRA, CDR2 YSYEKL.

CDR3 sequence: CASSRRLAGGGETQYF. CDR3 sequence (DNA): TGTGCCAGCAGCCGAAGACTAGCGGGAGGTGGGGAGACCCAGTACTTC. V and J are TRBV5-4 and TRBJ2-5, with 13 bases that match TRBD2. This CDR3 region has 16 residues. Germline V lookup: CDR1 SGHNT, CDR2 YYREEE (reference sequence). Trimming cost V 4 bases and J 5 bases; bases outside gene matches: 8.

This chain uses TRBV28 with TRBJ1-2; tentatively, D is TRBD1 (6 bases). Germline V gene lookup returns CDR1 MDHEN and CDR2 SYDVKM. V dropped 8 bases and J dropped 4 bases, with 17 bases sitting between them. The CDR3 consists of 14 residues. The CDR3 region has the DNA TGTGCCAGCTTTAGGTCGGGGGGCGTCTATGGCTACACCTTC. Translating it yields CASFRSGGVYGYTF.

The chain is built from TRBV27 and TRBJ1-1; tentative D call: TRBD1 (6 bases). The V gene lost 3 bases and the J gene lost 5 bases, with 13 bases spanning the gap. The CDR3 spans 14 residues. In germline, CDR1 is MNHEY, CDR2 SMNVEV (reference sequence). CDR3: CASSLGGAGTEAFF. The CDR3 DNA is TGTGCCAGCAGTTTGGGGGGCGCGGGTACTGAAGCTTTCTTT.

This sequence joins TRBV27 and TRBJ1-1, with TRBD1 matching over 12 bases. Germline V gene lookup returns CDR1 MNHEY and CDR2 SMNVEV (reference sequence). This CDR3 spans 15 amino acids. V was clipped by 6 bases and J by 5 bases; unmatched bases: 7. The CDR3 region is CASRQGQGARTEAFF. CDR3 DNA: TGTGCCAGCAGGCAGGGACAGGGGGCCCGGACTGAAGCTTTCTTT.

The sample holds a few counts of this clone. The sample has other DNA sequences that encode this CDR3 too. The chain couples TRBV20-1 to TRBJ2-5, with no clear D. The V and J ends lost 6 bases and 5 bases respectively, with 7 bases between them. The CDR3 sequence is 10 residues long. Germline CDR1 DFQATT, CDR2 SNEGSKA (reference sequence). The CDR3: CSALGETQYF. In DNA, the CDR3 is TGCAGTGCACTGGGGGAGACCCAGTACTTC.

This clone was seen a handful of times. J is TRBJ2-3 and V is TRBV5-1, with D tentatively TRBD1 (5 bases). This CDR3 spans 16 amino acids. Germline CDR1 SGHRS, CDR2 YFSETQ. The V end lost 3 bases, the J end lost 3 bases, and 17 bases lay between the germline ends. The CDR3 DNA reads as TGCGCCAGCAGCTGGGCCCAGGGCGCGAGGACAGATACGCAGTATTTT. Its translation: CASSWAQGARTDTQYF.

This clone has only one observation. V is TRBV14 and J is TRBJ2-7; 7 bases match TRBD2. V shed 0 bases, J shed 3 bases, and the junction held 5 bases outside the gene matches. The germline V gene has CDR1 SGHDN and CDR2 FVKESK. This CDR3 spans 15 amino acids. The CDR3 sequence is CASSQDRGSRYEQYF. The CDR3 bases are TGTGCCAGCAGCCAAGACCGCGGGAGCCGCTACGAGCAGTACTTC.

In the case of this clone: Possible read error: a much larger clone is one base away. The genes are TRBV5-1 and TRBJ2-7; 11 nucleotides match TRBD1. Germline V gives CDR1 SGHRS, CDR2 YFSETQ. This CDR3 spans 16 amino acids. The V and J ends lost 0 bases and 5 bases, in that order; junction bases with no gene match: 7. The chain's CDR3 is CASSLVTGQGAHEQYF. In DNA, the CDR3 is TGCGCCAGCAGCTTGGTTACCGGACAGGGGGCCCACGAGCAGTACTTC.

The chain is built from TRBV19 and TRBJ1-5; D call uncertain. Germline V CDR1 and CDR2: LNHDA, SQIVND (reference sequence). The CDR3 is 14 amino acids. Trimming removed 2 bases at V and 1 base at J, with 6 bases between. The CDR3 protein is CASSIWPSNQPQHF. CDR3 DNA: TGTGCCAGTAGTATATGGCCCAGCAATCAGCCCCAGCATTTT.

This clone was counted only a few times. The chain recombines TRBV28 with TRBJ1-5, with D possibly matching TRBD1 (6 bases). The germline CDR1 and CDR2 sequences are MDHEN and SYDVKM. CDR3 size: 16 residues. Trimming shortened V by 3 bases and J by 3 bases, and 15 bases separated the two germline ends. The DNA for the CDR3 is TGTGCCAGCAGTTTTTTCAGGGGAGGAAACAATCAGCCCCAGCATTTT. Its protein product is CASSFFRGGNNQPQHF.

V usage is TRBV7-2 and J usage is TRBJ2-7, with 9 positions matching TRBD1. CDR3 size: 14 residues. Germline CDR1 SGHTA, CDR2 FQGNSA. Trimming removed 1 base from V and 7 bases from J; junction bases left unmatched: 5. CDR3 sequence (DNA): TGTGCCAGCAGCTTAGGGACAGGGGAGGGGGAGCAGTACTTC. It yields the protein CASSLGTGEGEQYF. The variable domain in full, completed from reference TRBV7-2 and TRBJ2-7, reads GAGVSQSPSNKVTEKGKDVELRCDPISGHTALYWYRQSLGQGLEFLIYFQGNSAPDKSGLPSDRFSAERTGGSVSTLTIQRTQQEDSAVYLCASSLGTGEGEQYFGPGTRLTVT.

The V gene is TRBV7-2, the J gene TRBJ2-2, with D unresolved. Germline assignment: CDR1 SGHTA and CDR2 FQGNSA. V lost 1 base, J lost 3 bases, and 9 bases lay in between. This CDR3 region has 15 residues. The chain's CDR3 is CASSLVRSYTGELFF. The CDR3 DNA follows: TGTGCCAGCAGCTTAGTTCGGTCGTACACCGGGGAGCTGTTTTTT.